The 5 T cell receptor beta chains given below trace back to one sample, sequenced in a study of shared clonotypes between healthy human individuals. Using immunoSEQ multiplex PCR, the repertoire was profiled, and TCRdb retains in-frame clones only, with some absent. The sample records a few million clones, approximately 96% being singletons. The sequencing sample was made of naive CD4+ T cells sorted from blood. As for subset: CD45RA+ positively selected. The receptors were gathered from a man aged 18 to 30 in good health.

The J gene is TRBJ1-6, the V gene TRBV7-9; tentative D call: TRBD1 (5 bases). The germline V gene encodes CDR1 SEHNR and CDR2 FQNEAQ (reference sequence). The CDR3 loop spans 17 amino acids. V shed 5 bases and J shed 0 bases, with 14 bases lying between them. The CDR3 nucleotides are TGTGCCAGCAGCCCTGGGTGGGGGTCCTCCTATAATTCACCCCTCCACTTT. It specifies CASSPGWGSSYNSPLHF.

The gene calls are TRBV5-1 and TRBJ2-6, with D perhaps assigned TRBD1 or TRBD2 (5 bases each). The CDR3 loop spans 20 amino acids. Germline lookup yields CDR1 SGHRS and CDR2 YFSETQ. V was pared by 4 bases and J by 0 bases, with 23 bases between. CDR3 DNA: TGCGCCAGCAGCCCATGGGACGGAAGGGATAGACCCTCTGGGGCCAACGTCCTGACTTTC. Its translation is CASSPWDGRDRPSGANVLTF.

The chain combines TRBV10-3 with TRBJ1-1; D gene uncertain. This CDR3 has 13 residues. V lost 2 bases to trimming and J lost 3 bases, with 7 bases between them. In germline, CDR1 is ENHRY, CDR2 SYGVKD. The CDR3 sequence: CAISEIRDTEAFF. The CDR3 bases are TGTGCCATCAGTGAGATAAGGGACACTGAAGCTTTCTTT.

The V and J genes are TRBV6-1 and TRBJ1-5, with D unresolved. Per germline, CDR1 MNHNS and CDR2 SASEGT. This CDR3 region has 12 residues. The ends were cut back, 10 bases at V and 4 bases at J, with 11 bases in the middle. The CDR3, as DNA: TGTGCCACAACGGGTTCGAATCAGCCCCAGCATTTT. Amino acids: CATTGSNQPQHF.

The chain carries TRBV7-2 and TRBJ2-1, with TRBD2 matching over 13 bases. CDR3 size: 15 residues. Losses at the gene ends were 5 bases for V and 8 bases for J; bases not matched to a gene: 6. Germline CDR1 and CDR2: SGHTA and FQGNSA. As DNA, the CDR3 is TGTGCCAGCAGCCCCGGACTAGCGGGAGTCGATGAGCAGTTCTTC. This sequence encodes CASSPGLAGVDEQFF.